Following are 27 T cell receptor beta chains from one sample sequenced in a study of cytotoxic CD8 clonotypes in ibrutinib-treated CLL. Sequenced by immunoSEQ multiplex PCR; TCRdb stores in-frame clones only, minus some. The sample includes about 89,000 clones, around 73% seen only once; the top ten take around 30%. Sample: PBMCs, taken after 12 months of ibrutinib treatment. These receptor sequences come from a human donor with chronic lymphocytic leukemia.

The chain combines TRBV25-1 with TRBJ2-3; D unresolved. Germline CDR1 is MGHDK and CDR2 is SYGVNS. Trimming left V 3 bases short and J 3 bases short, with 10 bases between. This CDR3 has 14 amino acids. CDR3 DNA: TGTGCCAGCAGTGAGACAACAAGGACAGATACGCAGTATTTT. It encodes CASSETTRTDTQYF.

The genes are TRBV2 and TRBJ2-1, with D possibly matching TRBD2 (7 bases). The CDR3 extends over 12 amino acids. The germline CDR1 and CDR2 sequences are SNHLY and FYNNEI. Between the trimmed V and J ends, which lost 4 bases and 9 bases, there was a span of 10 bases. The CDR3 here is CASSGGGGEQFF. CDR3 bases: TGTGCCAGCAGTGGGGGGGGCGGTGAGCAGTTCTTC.

Worth noting for this clone: Its ends do not fully match the called genes, so a read error is possible. The rearrangement uses TRBV18 and TRBJ2-5; 8 bases align to TRBD1. The CDR3 runs to 15 residues. The V gene's germline CDR1 is KGHSH and CDR2 LQKENI. CDR3 residues: CASSVNRGYQETQYF. CDR3 sequence (DNA): TGTGCCAGCTCAGTAAACAGGGGGTACCAAGAGACCCAATACTTC.

Comments on this clone: Other DNA sequences in the sample encode the same CDR3. The genes are TRBV7-8 and TRBJ1-1, with 7 bases lining up with TRBD1. Germline CDR1 and CDR2: SGHVS and FQNEAQ. With 1 base clipped from V and 5 bases from J, the junction kept 7 bases outside the gene matches. The CDR3 totals 15 residues. The CDR3 loop reads CASSLVSQGGTEAFF. In DNA, the CDR3 is TGTGCCAGCAGCTTAGTCTCGCAGGGGGGAACTGAAGCTTTCTTT.

V usage is TRBV12-5 and J usage is TRBJ1-4, with 9 bases aligning to TRBD1. The CDR3 is 14 amino acids. CDR1 is LGHNT and CDR2 is FRNRAP in the germline V gene. V gave up 3 bases and J gave up 7 bases; unmatched junction bases: 3. In DNA, the CDR3 is TGTGCTAGTGGTTTAACAGGGGGCCGTGAAAAACTGTTTTTT. Its protein product is CASGLTGGREKLFF.

The genes are TRBV6-6 and TRBJ1-1, with 9 nucleotides matching TRBD1. Germline CDR1 and CDR2: MNHNY and SVGAGI (reference sequence). This CDR3 region has 13 residues. V lost 6 bases, J lost 10 bases, and 9 bases stayed unmatched. CDR3: CASRTGTGIRAFF. In nucleotides, the CDR3 is TGTGCCAGCAGGACCGGGACAGGGATTCGAGCTTTCTTT.

The V and J genes are TRBV15 and TRBJ2-6, with D possibly being TRBD2 (6 bases). V was trimmed by 3 bases and J by 4 bases, leaving 13 bases between them. The CDR3 runs to 16 residues. Looked up from germline, CDR1 is LNHNV and CDR2 is YYDKDF (reference sequence). Here the CDR3 reads CATSSRGTPGANVLTF. As DNA, the CDR3 is TGTGCCACCAGCAGCCGTGGGACTCCGGGGGCCAACGTCCTGACTTTC.

The gene calls are TRBV18 and TRBJ2-7; a possible D gene is TRBD1 (8 bases). V was shortened by 4 bases and J by 0 bases, with 13 bases between the two germline ends. Per germline, CDR1 KGHSH and CDR2 LQKENI. This CDR3 is built from 15 residues. The chain's CDR3 is CASSREGTGSYEQYF. The DNA for the CDR3 is TGTGCCAGCTCACGGGAGGGGACAGGCTCCTACGAGCAGTACTTC.

V is TRBV29-1 and J is TRBJ2-7; TRBD1 or TRBD2 may be the D gene (5 bases each). V lost 7 bases, J lost 5 bases, and 15 bases lay in between. Germline V lookup: CDR1 SQVTM, CDR2 ANQGSEA. There are 12 residues in the CDR3. The CDR3 DNA reads TGCAGCGCAGAGGGGATTGCTAACGAGCAGTACTTC. Translating it yields CSAEGIANEQYF.

The chain couples TRBV2 to TRBJ1-1; 8 nucleotides line up with TRBD1. CDR1 SNHLY and CDR2 FYNNEI come from the germline V gene. CDR3 length equals 15 residues. V was pared by 7 bases and J by 0 bases, with 7 bases of the junction left unmatched. CDR3 sequence reads: CASIKTGALNTEAFF. CDR3 DNA: TGTGCCAGCATTAAGACAGGGGCTTTGAACACTGAAGCTTTCTTT.

V usage is TRBV7-2 and J usage is TRBJ2-1; 11 bases fit TRBD2. The CDR3 extends over 18 amino acids. Trimming took 8 bases from V and 8 from J; bases not matched to a gene: 20. The germline CDR1 and CDR2 sequences are SGHTA and FQGNSA. CDR3 sequence reads: CASLRGLAGGLVADEQFF. In nucleotides, the CDR3 is TGTGCCAGCTTAAGAGGCCTAGCGGGGGGCCTAGTAGCAGATGAGCAGTTCTTC.

The chain couples TRBV28 to TRBJ2-7, with D maybe TRBD1 (5 bases). In germline, CDR1 is MDHEN, CDR2 SYDVKM. CDR3 length equals 13 residues. With 8 bases removed from V and 2 bases from J, the gap between germline ends came to 13 bases. This chain's CDR3 is CASLKAGPYEQYF. Written as DNA, the CDR3 is TGTGCCAGCCTAAAGGCAGGGCCCTACGAGCAGTACTTC. Filled out from reference TRBV28 and TRBJ2-7, the complete variable domain reads DVKVTQSSRYLVKRTGEKVFLECVQDMDHENMFWYRQDPGLGLRLIYFSYDVKMKEKGDIPEGYSVSREKKERFSLILESASTNQTSMYLCASLKAGPYEQYFGPGTRLTVT.

This clone was recorded once. V is TRBV18 and J is TRBJ1-5, with no clear D. V was shortened by 0 bases and J by 3 bases, with 12 bases between the two germline ends. The CDR3 is made up of 16 amino acids. The germline V gene encodes CDR1 KGHSH and CDR2 LQKENI. DNA for the CDR3: TGTGCCAGCTCACCACCAGGCCAACCATACAATCAGCCCCAGCATTTT. The encoded protein is CASSPPGQPYNQPQHF.

The chain joins TRBV10-3 to TRBJ1-1; TRBD1 might be the D (5 bases). This CDR3 has 15 residues. With 4 bases removed from V and 1 base from J, the gap between germline ends came to 13 bases. Germline V lookup: CDR1 ENHRY, CDR2 SYGVKD. The CDR3 sequence is CAISAYVGENTEAFF. DNA for the CDR3: TGTGCCATCAGTGCTTATGTGGGGGAGAACACTGAAGCTTTCTTT.

The V and J genes are TRBV2 and TRBJ2-5; D gene uncertain. The CDR3 length is 13 residues. Germline CDR1 is SNHLY and CDR2 is FYNNEI. V was trimmed by 5 bases and J by 2 bases, leaving 9 bases between them. CDR3 sequence reads: CASSNMKQETQYF. The CDR3 nucleotides read TGTGCCAGCAGTAATATGAAACAAGAGACCCAGTACTTC.

The chain joins TRBV28 to TRBJ1-4; 8 nucleotides line up with TRBD1. V trimming: 3 bases; J trimming: 7 bases; junction bases outside the gene matches: 4. This CDR3 contains 14 residues. The germline V gene encodes CDR1 MDHEN and CDR2 SYDVKM. The CDR3 bases are TGTGCCAGCAGTTTGACAGGGGCGCCTGAAAAACTGTTTTTT. It is translated as CASSLTGAPEKLFF.

The chain carries TRBV6-5 and TRBJ1-4, with a tentative D call TRBD1 (6 bases). Germline-derived CDR1 and CDR2 are MNHEY and SVGAGI. The CDR3 extends over 12 amino acids. CDR3 sequence reads: CASRGTNEKLFF. The CDR3 bases are TGTGCTTCCAGGGGAACTAATGAAAAACTGTTTTTT.

The chain is built from TRBV7-2 and TRBJ1-6; D ambiguous. The CDR3 covers 13 residues. In germline, CDR1 is SGHTA, CDR2 FQGNSA. Trimming took off 5 bases at V and 7 bases at J, with 9 bases between the two ends. In nucleotides, the CDR3 is TGTGCCAGCAGCCCCAGGTCCAATTCACCCCTCCACTTT. Translated: CASSPRSNSPLHF.

Only a few counts were recorded for this clone. The V call is TRBV19, the J call TRBJ1-2; D remains ambiguous. V lost 4 bases, J lost 0 bases, and 6 bases lay in between. Germline loops: CDR1 LNHDA, CDR2 SQIVND (reference sequence). The CDR3 loop spans 13 amino acids. The CDR3 spells CASSKTANYGYTF. In DNA, the CDR3 is TGTGCCAGTAGTAAGACGGCTAACTATGGCTACACCTTC.

J is TRBJ1-2 and V is TRBV9; D perhaps matches TRBD1 (5 bases). The CDR3 consists of 14 residues. The V end lost 4 bases, the J end lost 7 bases, and 17 bases lay between the germline ends. In germline, CDR1 is SGDLS, CDR2 YYNGEE. CDR3 DNA: TGTGCCAGCAGCACTCAGTTAGGGGATATTGGCTACACCTTC. Its translation is CASSTQLGDIGYTF.

This chain links TRBV7-9 with TRBJ1-2, with D tentatively TRBD1 (6 bases). This CDR3 spans 15 amino acids. Looked up from germline, CDR1 is SEHNR and CDR2 is FQNEAQ (reference sequence). The germline V and J ends were trimmed by 4 bases and 7 bases, with 19 bases remaining between them. The CDR3 region has the DNA TGTGCCAGCAGCTCAACAGGGTCAAGAGGGAGTGGCTACACCTTC. Translated, it gives CASSSTGSRGSGYTF.

The chain combines TRBV29-1 with TRBJ1-5; 7 bases line up with TRBD1. Germline V CDR1 and CDR2: SQVTM, ANQGSEA. CDR3 size: 13 residues. V lost 7 bases, J lost 4 bases, and 7 bases stayed unmatched. CDR3 in DNA: TGCAGCGCAGGGGACAGCTCAAATCAGCCCCAGCATTTT. Protein: CSAGDSSNQPQHF.

The chain joins TRBV6-5 to TRBJ1-6; 7 nucleotides align to TRBD1. This CDR3 has 14 residues. Germline V gene data show CDR1 as MNHEY and CDR2 as SVGAGI. V lost 3 bases to trimming and J lost 9 bases; unmatched junction nucleotides: 5. The CDR3 is CASSYTGEGSPLHF. In DNA form, the CDR3 reads TGTGCCAGCAGTTATACAGGGGAAGGTTCACCCCTCCACTTT.

This chain joins TRBV29-1 and TRBJ1-1; D not resolved. Germline assignment: CDR1 SQVTM and CDR2 ANQGSEA. Deletions cut 3 bases from V and 0 bases from J, with 5 bases between. The CDR3 contains 12 residues. The DNA for the CDR3 is TGCAGCGTTGACCCTTTGAACACTGAAGCTTTCTTT. Residues: CSVDPLNTEAFF.

The chain combines TRBV19 with TRBJ1-2, with D perhaps TRBD1 (6 bases). Trimming took off 4 bases at V and 4 bases at J, with 13 bases between the two ends. The CDR3 has 14 amino acids. CDR1 and CDR2 from the germline V gene are LNHDA and SQIVND (reference sequence). CDR3 in amino acids: CASSNRAGTYGYTF. In nucleotides, the CDR3 is TGTGCCAGTAGTAACAGGGCCGGAACCTATGGCTACACCTTC.

This clone was counted between two and nine times. Here the CDR3 reads CASSFSRQGGTQYF. CDR3 bases: TGTGCCAGCAGCTTTTCGCGACAGGGGGGCACCCAGTACTTC. This chain links TRBV7-8 with TRBJ2-5; 9 bases fit TRBD1. V trimming: 3 bases; J trimming: 8 bases; junction bases outside the gene matches: 7. The CDR3 spans 14 residues. CDR1 is SGHVS and CDR2 is FQNEAQ in the germline V gene.

The chain recombines TRBV6-5 with TRBJ2-7; 10 bases match TRBD1. CDR1 and CDR2 from the germline V gene are MNHEY and SVGAGI. The CDR3 has 16 residues. V lost 4 bases, J lost 2 bases, and 8 bases stayed unmatched. CDR3 in amino acids: CASSSSRTGGPYEQYF. DNA of the CDR3: TGTGCCAGCAGTTCGTCCCGGACAGGGGGGCCCTACGAGCAGTACTTC.